This T cell receptor beta chain emerged from a study of shared clonotypes between healthy human individuals. Looked up from germline, CDR1 is SGHRS and CDR2 is YFSETQ. This CDR3 comprises 15 residues. Between the trimmed V and J ends, which lost 0 bases and 3 bases, there was a span of 9 bases. Data came from immunoSEQ multiplex PCR; TCRdb stores just in-frame clones and leaves some out. The sample contains some 1.5 million clones, 95% to 97% of which appear only once. What was sequenced was naive CD4+ T cells sorted from blood. Noted subset: CD45RA+ positively selected. The gene calls are TRBV5-1 and TRBJ2-2; maybe TRBD2 (5 bases). This receptor was identified in a man aged 25-45 years in good health. The CDR3 nucleotides are TGCGCCAGCAGCTTGGGGCGGGCGCACACCGGGGAGCTGTTTTTT. Translation gives CASSLGRAHTGELFF.